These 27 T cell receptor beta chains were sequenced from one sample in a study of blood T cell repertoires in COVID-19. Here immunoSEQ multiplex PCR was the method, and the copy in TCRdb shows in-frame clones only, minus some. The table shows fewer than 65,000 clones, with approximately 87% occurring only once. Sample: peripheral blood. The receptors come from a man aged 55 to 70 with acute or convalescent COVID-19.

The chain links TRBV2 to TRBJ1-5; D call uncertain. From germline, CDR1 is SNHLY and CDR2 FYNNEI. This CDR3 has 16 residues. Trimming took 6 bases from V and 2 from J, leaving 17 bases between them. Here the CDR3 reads CASRSAANTGNQPQHF. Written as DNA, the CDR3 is TGTGCCAGCAGATCGGCGGCAAATACGGGCAATCAGCCCCAGCATTTT.

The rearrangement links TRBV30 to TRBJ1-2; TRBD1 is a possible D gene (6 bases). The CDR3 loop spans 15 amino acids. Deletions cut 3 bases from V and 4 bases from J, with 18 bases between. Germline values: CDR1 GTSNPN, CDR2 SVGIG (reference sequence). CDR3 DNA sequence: TGTGCCTGGAGCGAAACCCTACAGGACAGCTATGGCTACACCTTC. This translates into CAWSETLQDSYGYTF.

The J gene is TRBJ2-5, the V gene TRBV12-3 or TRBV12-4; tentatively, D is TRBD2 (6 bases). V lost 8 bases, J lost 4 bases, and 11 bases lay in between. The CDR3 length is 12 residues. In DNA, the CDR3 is TGTGCCAGCTGTGGGGGAGGAGAGACCCAGTACTTC. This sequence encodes CASCGGGETQYF.

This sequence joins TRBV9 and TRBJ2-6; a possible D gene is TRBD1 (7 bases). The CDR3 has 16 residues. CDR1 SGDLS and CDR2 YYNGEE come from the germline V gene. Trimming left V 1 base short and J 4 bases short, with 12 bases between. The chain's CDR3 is CASSVQGGLGANVLTF. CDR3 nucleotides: TGTGCCAGCAGCGTACAGGGGGGCCTAGGGGCCAACGTCCTGACTTTC. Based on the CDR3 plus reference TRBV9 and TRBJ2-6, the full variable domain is DSGVTQTPKHLITATGQRVTLRCSPRSGDLSVYWYQQSLDQGLQFLIQYYNGEERAKGNILERFSAQQFPDLHSELNLSSLELGDSALYFCASSVQGGLGANVLTFGAGSRLTVL.

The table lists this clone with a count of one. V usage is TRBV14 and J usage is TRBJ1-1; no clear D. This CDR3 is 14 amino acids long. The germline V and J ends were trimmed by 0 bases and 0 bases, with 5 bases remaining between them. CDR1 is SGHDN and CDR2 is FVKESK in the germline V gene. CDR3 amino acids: CASSQDSVNTEAFF. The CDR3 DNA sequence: TGTGCCAGCAGCCAAGATTCAGTGAACACTGAAGCTTTCTTT.

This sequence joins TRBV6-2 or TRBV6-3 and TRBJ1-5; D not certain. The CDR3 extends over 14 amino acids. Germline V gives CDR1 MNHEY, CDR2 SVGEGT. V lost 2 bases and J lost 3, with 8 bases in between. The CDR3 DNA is TGTGCCAGCAGTTACGTCGAGTCCAATCAGCCCCAGCATTTT. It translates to CASSYVESNQPQHF.

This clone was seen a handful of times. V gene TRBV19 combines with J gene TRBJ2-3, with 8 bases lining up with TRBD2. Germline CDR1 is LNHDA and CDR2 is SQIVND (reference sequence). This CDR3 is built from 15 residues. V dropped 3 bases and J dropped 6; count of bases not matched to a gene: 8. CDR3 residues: CASSMGPGGADTQYF. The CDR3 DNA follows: TGTGCCAGTAGTATGGGCCCCGGGGGGGCGGATACGCAGTATTTT.

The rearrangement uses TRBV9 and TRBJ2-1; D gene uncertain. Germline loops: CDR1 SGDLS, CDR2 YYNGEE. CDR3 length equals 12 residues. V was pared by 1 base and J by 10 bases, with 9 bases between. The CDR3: CASSVYEAEQFF. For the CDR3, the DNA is TGTGCCAGCAGCGTATATGAAGCGGAGCAGTTCTTC.

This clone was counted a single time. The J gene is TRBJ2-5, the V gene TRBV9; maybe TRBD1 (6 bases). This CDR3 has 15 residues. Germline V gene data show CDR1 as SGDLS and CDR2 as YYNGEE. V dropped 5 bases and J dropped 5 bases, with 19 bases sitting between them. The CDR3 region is CASSRQGGSGETQYF. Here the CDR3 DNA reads TGTGCCAGCAGTCGTCAAGGGGGATCAGGGGAGACCCAGTACTTC.

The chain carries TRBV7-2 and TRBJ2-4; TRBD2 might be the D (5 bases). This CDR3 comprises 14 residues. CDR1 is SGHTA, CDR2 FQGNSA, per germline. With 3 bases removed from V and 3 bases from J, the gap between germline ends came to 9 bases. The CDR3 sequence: CASSFSEGKNIQYF. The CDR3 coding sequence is TGTGCCAGCAGCTTTAGCGAGGGCAAAAACATTCAGTACTTC. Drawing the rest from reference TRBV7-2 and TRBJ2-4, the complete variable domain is GAGVSQSPSNKVTEKGKDVELRCDPISGHTALYWYRQSLGQGLEFLIYFQGNSAPDKSGLPSDRFSAERTGGSVSTLTIQRTQQEDSAVYLCASSFSEGKNIQYFGAGTRLSVL.

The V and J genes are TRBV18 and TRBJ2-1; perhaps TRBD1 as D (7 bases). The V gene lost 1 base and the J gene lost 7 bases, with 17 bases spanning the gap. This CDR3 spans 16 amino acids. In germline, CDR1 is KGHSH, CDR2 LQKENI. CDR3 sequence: CASSPRGKEGANEQFF. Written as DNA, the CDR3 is TGTGCCAGCTCACCACGGGGAAAGGAGGGGGCGAATGAGCAGTTCTTC.

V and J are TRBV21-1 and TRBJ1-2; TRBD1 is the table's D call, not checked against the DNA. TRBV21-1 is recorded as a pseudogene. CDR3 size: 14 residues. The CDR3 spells CASSKEGQGIGYTF. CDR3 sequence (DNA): TGTGCCAGCAGCAAAGAGGGACAGGGGATTGGCTACACCTTC.

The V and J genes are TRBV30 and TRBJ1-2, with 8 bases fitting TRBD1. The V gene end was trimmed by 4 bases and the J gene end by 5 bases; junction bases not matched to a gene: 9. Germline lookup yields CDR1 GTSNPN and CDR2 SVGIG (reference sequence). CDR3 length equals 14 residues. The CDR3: CAWNQGQGGYGYTF. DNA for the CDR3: TGTGCCTGGAACCAAGGACAGGGAGGGTATGGCTACACCTTC.

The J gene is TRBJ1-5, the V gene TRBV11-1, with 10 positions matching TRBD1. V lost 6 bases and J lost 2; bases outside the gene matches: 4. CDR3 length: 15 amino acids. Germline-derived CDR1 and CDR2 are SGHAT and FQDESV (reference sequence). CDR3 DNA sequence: TGTGCCAGCAGTCGGGACAGGGGAGGCAATCAGCCCCAGCATTTT. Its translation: CASSRDRGGNQPQHF. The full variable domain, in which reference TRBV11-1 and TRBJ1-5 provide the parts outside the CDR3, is EAEVAQSPRYKITEKSQAVAFWCDPISGHATLYWYRQILGQGPELLVQFQDESVVDDSQLPKDRFSAERLKGVDSTLKIQPAELGDSAMYLCASSRDRGGNQPQHFGDGTRLSIL.

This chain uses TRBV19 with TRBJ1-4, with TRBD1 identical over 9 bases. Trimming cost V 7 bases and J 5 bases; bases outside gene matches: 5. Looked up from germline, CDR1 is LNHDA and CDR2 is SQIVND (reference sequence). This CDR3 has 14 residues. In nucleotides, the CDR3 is TGTGCCAGTACCGGACAGGGGAAAAATGAAAAACTGTTTTTT. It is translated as CASTGQGKNEKLFF. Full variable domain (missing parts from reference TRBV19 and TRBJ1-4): DGGITQSPKYLFRKEGQNVTLSCEQNLNHDAMYWYRQDPGQGLRLIYYSQIVNDFQKGDIAEGYSVSREKKESFPLTVTSAQKNPTAFYLCASTGQGKNEKLFFGSGTQLSVL.

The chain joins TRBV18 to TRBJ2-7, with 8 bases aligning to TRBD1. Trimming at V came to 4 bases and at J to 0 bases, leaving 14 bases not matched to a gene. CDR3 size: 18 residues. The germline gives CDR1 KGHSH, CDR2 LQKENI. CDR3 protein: CASSRQVIAGGTSYEQYF. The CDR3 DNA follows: TGTGCCAGCTCACGTCAAGTTATAGCAGGGGGCACCTCCTACGAGCAGTACTTC.

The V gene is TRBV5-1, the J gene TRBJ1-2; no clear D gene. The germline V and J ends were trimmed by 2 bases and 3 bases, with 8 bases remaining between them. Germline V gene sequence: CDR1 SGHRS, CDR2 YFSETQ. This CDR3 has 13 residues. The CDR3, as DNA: TGCGCCAGCAGCTTCGGGTCAGACTATGGCTACACCTTC. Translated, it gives CASSFGSDYGYTF. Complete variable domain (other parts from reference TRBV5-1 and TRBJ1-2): KAGVTQTPRYLIKTRGQQVTLSCSPISGHRSVSWYQQTPGQGLQFLFEYFSETQRNKGNFPGRFSGRQFSNSRSEMNVSTLELGDSALYLCASSFGSDYGYTFGSGTRLTVV.

The CDR3: CASSQDPTGGNTEAFF. The CDR3 coding sequence is TGTGCCAGCAGCCAAGATCCGACAGGGGGGAACACTGAAGCTTTCTTT. V is TRBV4-2 and J is TRBJ1-1, with 9 bases that match TRBD1. J gave up 1 base and V 0 bases, and 3 bases lay outside the gene matches. The CDR3 extends over 16 amino acids. Germline V gene lookup returns CDR1 LGHNA and CDR2 YNFKEQ.

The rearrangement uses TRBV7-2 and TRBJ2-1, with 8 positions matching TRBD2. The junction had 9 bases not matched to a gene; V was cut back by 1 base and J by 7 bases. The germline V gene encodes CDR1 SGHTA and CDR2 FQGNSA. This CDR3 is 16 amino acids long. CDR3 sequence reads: CASSLDRAGGVNEQFF. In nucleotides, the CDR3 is TGTGCCAGCAGCTTAGATCGAGCCGGGGGGGTAAATGAGCAGTTCTTC.

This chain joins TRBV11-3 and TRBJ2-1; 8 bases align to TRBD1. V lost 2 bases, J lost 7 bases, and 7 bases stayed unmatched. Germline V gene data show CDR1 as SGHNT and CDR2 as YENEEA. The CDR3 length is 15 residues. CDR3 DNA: TGTGCCAGCAGCTTATACAGGGGGGCTGGGAATGAGCAGTTCTTC. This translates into CASSLYRGAGNEQFF.

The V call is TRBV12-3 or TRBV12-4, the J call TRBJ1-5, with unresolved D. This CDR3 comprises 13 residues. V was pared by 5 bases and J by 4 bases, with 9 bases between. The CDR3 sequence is CASSQERNQPQHF. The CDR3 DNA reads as TGTGCCAGCAGTCAAGAGAGGAATCAGCCCCAGCATTTT.

The CDR3 protein is CASSLGRQMTTNEKLFF. DNA of the CDR3: TGTGCCAGCAGCTTAGGACGACAGATGACAACTAATGAAAAACTGTTTTTT. The chain has TRBV7-8 and TRBJ1-4; TRBD1 might be the D (5 bases). This CDR3 has 17 amino acids. In germline, CDR1 is SGHVS, CDR2 FQNEAQ. Trimming took 1 base from V and 0 from J, leaving 12 bases between them.

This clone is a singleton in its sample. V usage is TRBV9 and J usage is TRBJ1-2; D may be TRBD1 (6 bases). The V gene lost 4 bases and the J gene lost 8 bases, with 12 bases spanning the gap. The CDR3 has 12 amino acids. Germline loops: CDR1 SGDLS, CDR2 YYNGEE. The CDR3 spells CASSTTGRGYTF. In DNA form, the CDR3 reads TGTGCCAGCAGCACCACAGGGAGAGGCTACACCTTC.

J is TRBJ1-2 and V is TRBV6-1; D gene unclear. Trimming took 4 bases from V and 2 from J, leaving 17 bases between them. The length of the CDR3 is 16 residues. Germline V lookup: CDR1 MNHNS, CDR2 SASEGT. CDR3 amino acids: CASSALFRQVNYGYTF. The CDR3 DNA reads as TGTGCCAGCAGTGCCCTTTTCCGGCAGGTAAACTATGGCTACACCTTC.

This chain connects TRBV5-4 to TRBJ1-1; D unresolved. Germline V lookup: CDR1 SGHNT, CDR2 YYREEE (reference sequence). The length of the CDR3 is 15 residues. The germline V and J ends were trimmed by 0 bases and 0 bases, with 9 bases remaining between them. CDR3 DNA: TGTGCCAGCAGCTTGGGACACGGTATGAACACTGAAGCTTTCTTT. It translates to CASSLGHGMNTEAFF.

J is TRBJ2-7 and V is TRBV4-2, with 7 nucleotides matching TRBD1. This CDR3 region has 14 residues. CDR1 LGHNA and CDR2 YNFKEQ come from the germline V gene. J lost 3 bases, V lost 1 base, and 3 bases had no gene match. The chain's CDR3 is CASSQGGGDYEQYF. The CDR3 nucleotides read TGTGCCAGCAGCCAAGGAGGGGGCGACTACGAGCAGTACTTC.

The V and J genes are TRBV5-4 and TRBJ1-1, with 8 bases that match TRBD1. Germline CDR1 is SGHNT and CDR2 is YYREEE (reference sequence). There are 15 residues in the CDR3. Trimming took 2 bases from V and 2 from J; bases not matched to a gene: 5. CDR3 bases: TGTGCCAGCAGCTTTGGGGACAGGCGTAACACTGAAGCTTTCTTT. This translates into CASSFGDRRNTEAFF.